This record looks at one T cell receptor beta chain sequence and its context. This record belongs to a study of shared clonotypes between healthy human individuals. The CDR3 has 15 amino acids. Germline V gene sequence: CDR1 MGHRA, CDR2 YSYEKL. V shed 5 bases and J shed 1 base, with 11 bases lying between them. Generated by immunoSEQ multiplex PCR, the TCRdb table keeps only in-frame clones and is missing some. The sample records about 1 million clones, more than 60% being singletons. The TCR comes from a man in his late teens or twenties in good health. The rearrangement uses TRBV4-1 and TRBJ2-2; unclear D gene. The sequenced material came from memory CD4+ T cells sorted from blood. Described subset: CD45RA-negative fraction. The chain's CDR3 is CASSAQTVNTGELFF. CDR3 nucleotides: TGCGCCAGCAGCGCTCAAACAGTGAACACCGGGGAGCTGTTTTTT.